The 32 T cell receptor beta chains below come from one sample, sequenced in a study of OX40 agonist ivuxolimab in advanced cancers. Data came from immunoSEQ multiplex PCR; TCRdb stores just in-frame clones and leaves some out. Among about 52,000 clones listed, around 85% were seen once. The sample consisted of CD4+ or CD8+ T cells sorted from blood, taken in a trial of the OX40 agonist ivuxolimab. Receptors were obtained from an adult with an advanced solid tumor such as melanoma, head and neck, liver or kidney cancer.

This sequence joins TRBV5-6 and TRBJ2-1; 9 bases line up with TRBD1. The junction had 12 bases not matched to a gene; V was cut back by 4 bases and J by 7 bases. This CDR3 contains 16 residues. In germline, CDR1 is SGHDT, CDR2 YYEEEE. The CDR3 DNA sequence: TGTGCCAGCAGCCTGGGGACCGGGACAGGGCCAAATGAGCAGTTCTTC. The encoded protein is CASSLGTGTGPNEQFF.

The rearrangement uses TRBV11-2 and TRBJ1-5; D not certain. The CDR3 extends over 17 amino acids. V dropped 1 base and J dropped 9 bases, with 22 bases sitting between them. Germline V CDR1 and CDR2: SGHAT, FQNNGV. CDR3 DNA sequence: TGTGCCAGCAGCTTAGCGGGAGTCACCTTGCGGGGAAGGCCCCAGCATTTT. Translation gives CASSLAGVTLRGRPQHF.

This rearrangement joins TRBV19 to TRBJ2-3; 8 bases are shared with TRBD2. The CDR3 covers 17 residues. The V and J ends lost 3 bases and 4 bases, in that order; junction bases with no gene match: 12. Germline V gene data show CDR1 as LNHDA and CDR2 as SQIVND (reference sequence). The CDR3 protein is CASSMGAGLGVPDTQYF. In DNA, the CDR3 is TGTGCCAGTAGTATGGGGGCGGGACTAGGAGTCCCAGATACGCAGTATTTT. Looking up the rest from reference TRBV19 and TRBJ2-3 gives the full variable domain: DGGITQSPKYLFRKEGQNVTLSCEQNLNHDAMYWYRQDPGQGLRLIYYSQIVNDFQKGDIAEGYSVSREKKESFPLTVTSAQKNPTAFYLCASSMGAGLGVPDTQYFGPGTRLTVL.

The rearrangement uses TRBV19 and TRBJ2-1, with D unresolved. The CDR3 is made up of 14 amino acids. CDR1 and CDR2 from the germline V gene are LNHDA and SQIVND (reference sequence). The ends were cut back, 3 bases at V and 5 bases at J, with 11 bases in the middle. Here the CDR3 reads CASSILMGNNEQFF. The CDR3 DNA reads TGTGCCAGTAGTATTTTAATGGGGAACAATGAGCAGTTCTTC. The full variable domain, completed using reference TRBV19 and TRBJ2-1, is DGGITQSPKYLFRKEGQNVTLSCEQNLNHDAMYWYRQDPGQGLRLIYYSQIVNDFQKGDIAEGYSVSREKKESFPLTVTSAQKNPTAFYLCASSILMGNNEQFFGPGTRLTVL.

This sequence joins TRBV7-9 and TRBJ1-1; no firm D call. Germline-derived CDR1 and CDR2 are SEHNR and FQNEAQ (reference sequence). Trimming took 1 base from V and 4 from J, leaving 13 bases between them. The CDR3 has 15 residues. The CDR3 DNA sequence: TGTGCCAGCAGCTTAGACCCGTTATTGGGCACTGAAGCTTTCTTT. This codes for CASSLDPLLGTEAFF.

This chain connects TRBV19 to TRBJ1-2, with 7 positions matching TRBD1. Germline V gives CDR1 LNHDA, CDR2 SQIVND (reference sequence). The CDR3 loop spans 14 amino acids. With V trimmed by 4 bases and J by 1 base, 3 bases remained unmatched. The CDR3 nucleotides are TGTGCCAGTAGTAGGGACAGTCTTAACTATGGCTACACCTTC. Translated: CASSRDSLNYGYTF.

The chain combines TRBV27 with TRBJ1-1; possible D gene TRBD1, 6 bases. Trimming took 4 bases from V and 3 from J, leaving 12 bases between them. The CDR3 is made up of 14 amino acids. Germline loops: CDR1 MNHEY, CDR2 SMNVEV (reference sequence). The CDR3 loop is CASSSTGWDTEAFF. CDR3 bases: TGTGCCAGCAGTTCGACAGGATGGGACACTGAAGCTTTCTTT.

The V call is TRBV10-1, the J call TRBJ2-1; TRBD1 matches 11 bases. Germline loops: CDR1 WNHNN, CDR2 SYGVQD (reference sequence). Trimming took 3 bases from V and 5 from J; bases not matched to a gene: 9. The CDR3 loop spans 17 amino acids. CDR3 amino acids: CASSDVVGQGANNEQFF. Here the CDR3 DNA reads TGCGCCAGCAGTGACGTGGTTGGACAGGGGGCGAACAATGAGCAGTTCTTC.

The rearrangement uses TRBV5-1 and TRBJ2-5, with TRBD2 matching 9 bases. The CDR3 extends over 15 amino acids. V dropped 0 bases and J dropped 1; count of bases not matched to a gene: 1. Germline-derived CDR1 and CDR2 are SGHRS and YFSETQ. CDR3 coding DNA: TGCGCCAGCAGCTTGGTGCGGGGGGGCCAAGAGACCCAGTACTTC. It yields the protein CASSLVRGGQETQYF.

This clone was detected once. Here the CDR3 DNA reads TGTGCCAGCAGCACCGCGACAGGGTCCAATCAGCCCCAGCATTTT. This encodes CASSTATGSNQPQHF. The chain employs TRBV5-5 and TRBJ1-5, with 7 nucleotides matching TRBD1. The J segment lost 3 bases and the V segment lost 4 bases, leaving 7 bases of the junction unmatched. Per the germline V gene, CDR1 is SGHKS and CDR2 is YYEKEE (reference sequence). The CDR3 extends over 15 amino acids.

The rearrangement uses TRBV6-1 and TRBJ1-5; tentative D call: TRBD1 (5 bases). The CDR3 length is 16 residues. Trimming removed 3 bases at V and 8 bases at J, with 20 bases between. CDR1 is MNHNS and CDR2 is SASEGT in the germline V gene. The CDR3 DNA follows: TGTGCCAGCAGTGACCGCGGGACGGGGGGGAGTGAGCCCCAGCATTTT. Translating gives CASSDRGTGGSEPQHF.

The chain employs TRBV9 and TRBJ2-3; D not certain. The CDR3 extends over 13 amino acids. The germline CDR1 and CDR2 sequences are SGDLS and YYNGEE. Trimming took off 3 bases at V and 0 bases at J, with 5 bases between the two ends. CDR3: CASSGSSTDTQYF. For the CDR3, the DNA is TGTGCCAGCAGCGGATCTAGCACAGATACGCAGTATTTT.

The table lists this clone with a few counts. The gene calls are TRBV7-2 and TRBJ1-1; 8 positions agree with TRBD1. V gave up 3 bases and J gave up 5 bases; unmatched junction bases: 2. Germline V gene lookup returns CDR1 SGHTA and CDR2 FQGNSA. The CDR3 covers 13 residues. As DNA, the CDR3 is TGTGCCAGCAGCTTCCAGGGGGCGACTGAAGCTTTCTTT. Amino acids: CASSFQGATEAFF.

The CDR3 region is CASSLKTGDQPQHF. CDR3 coding DNA: TGCGCCAGCAGCTTGAAGACAGGGGACCAGCCCCAGCATTTT. The rearrangement joins TRBV5-1 to TRBJ1-5; 8 bases are shared with TRBD1. Germline V CDR1 and CDR2: SGHRS, YFSETQ. Trimming cost V 1 base and J 7 bases; bases outside gene matches: 4. This CDR3 spans 14 amino acids. Looking up the rest from reference TRBV5-1 and TRBJ1-5 gives the full variable domain: KAGVTQTPRYLIKTRGQQVTLSCSPISGHRSVSWYQQTPGQGLQFLFEYFSETQRNKGNFPGRFSGRQFSNSRSEMNVSTLELGDSALYLCASSLKTGDQPQHFGDGTRLSIL.

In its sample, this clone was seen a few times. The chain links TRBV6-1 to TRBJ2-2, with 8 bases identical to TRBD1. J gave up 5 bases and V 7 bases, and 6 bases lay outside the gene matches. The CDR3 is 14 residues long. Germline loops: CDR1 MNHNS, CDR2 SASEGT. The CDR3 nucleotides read TGTGCCAGCAAGAATCAGGGGGCGACCGGGGAGCTGTTTTTT. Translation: CASKNQGATGELFF.

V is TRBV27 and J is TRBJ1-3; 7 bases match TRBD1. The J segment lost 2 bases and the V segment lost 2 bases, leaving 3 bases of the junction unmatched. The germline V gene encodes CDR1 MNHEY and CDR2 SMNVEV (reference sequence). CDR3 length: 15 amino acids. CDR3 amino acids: CASSLQGVAGNTIYF. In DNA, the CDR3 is TGTGCCAGCAGTTTACAGGGGGTAGCTGGAAACACCATATATTTT.

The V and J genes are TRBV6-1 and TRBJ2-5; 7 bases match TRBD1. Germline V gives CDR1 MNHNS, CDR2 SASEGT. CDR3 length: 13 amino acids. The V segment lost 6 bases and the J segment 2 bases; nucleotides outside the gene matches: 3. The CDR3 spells CASSGDSQETQYF. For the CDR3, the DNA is TGTGCCAGCAGCGGGGACAGTCAAGAGACCCAGTACTTC.

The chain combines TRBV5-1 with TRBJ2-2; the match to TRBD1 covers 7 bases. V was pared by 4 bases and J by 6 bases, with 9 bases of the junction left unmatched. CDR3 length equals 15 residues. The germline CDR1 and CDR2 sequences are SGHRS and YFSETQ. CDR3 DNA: TGCGCCAGCAGCCAAGACGACAGGGACGCCGGGGAGCTGTTTTTT. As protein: CASSQDDRDAGELFF.

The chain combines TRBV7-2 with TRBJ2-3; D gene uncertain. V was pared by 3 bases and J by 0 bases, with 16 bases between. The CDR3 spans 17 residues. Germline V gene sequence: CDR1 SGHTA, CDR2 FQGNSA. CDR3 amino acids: CASSLVRGLFSTDTQYF. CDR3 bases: TGTGCCAGCAGCTTGGTTCGAGGTTTGTTTAGCACAGATACGCAGTATTTT.

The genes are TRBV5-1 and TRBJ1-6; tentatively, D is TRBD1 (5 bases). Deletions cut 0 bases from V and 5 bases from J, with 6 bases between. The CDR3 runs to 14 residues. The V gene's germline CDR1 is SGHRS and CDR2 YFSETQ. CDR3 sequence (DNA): TGCGCCAGCAGCTTGGTAGGGGATAATTCACCCCTCCACTTT. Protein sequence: CASSLVGDNSPLHF.

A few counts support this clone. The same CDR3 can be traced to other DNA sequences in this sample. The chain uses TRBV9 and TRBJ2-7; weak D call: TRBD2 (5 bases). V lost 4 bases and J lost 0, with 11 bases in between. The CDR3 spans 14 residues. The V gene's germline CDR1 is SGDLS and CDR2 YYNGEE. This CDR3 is CASSRDTSSYEQYF. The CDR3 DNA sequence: TGTGCCAGCAGCCGAGACACTAGCTCCTACGAGCAGTACTTC.

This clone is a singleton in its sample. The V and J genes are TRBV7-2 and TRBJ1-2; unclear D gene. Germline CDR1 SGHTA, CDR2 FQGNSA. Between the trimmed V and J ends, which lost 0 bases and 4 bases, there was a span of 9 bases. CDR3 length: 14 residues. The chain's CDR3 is CASSLAQQAYGYTF. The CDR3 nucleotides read TGTGCCAGCAGCTTAGCGCAGCAAGCCTATGGCTACACCTTC.

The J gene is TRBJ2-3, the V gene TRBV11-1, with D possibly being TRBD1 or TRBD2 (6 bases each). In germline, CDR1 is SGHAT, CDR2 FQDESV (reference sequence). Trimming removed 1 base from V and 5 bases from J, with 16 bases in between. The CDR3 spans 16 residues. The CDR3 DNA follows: TGTGCCAGCAGCTTAGATATCGGCAGGGGAGGAGATACGCAGTATTTT. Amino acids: CASSLDIGRGGDTQYF.

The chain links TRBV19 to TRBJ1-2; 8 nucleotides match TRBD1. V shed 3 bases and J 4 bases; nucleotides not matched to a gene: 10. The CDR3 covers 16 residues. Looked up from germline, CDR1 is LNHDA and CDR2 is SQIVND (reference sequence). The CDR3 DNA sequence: TGTGCCAGTAGTATGAGGGCAGGGGGCGACTCCTATGGCTACACCTTC. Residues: CASSMRAGGDSYGYTF. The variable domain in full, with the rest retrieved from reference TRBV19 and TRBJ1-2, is DGGITQSPKYLFRKEGQNVTLSCEQNLNHDAMYWYRQDPGQGLRLIYYSQIVNDFQKGDIAEGYSVSREKKESFPLTVTSAQKNPTAFYLCASSMRAGGDSYGYTFGSGTRLTVV.

The CDR3 DNA is TGTGCCAGCAGCTTATCCGAGACAGGGGGCGCGGGCTACACCTTC. Encoded protein: CASSLSETGGAGYTF. The J gene is TRBJ1-2, the V gene TRBV5-5; 10 bases line up with TRBD1. Germline V gene sequence: CDR1 SGHKS, CDR2 YYEKEE (reference sequence). The ends lost 2 bases at V and 8 bases at J; junction bases unmatched: 9. The length of the CDR3 is 15 residues.

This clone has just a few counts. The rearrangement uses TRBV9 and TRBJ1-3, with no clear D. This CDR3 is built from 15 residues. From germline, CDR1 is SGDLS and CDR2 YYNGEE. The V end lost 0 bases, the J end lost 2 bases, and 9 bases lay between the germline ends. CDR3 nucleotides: TGTGCCAGCAGCGTAGCAGGAGGTCCTGGAAACACCATATATTTT. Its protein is CASSVAGGPGNTIYF.

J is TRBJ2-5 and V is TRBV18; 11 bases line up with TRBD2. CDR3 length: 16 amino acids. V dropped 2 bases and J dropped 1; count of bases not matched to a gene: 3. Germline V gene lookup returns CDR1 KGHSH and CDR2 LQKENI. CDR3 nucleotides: TGTGCCAGCTCACCAACTAGCGGGGGAATCCAAGAGACCCAGTACTTC. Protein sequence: CASSPTSGGIQETQYF.

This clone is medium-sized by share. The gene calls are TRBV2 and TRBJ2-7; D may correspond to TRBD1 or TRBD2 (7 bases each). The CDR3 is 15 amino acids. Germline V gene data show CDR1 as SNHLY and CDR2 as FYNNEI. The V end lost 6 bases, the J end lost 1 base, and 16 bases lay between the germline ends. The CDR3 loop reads CASRPQGGKSYEQYF. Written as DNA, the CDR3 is TGTGCCAGCAGACCTCAGGGGGGGAAATCCTACGAGCAGTACTTC.

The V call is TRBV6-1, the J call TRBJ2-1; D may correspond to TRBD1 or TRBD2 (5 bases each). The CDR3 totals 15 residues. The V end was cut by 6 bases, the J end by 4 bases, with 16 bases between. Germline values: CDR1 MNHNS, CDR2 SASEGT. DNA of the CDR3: TGTGCCAGCAGACCGGGGCTTAGGAGATACAATGAGCAGTTCTTC. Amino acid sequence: CASRPGLRRYNEQFF.

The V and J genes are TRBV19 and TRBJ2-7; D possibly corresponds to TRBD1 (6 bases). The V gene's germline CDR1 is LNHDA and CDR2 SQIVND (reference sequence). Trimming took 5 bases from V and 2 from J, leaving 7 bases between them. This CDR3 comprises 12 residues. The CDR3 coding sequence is TGTGCCAGTAGTCGGACAGCCTACGAGCAGTACTTC. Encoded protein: CASSRTAYEQYF.

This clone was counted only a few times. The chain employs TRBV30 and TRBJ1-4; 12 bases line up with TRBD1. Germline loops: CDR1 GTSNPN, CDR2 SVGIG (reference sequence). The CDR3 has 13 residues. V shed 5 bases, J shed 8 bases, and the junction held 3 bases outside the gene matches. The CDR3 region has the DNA TGTGCCTGGGCCGGGACAGGGGGCGAAAAACTGTTTTTT. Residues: CAWAGTGGEKLFF. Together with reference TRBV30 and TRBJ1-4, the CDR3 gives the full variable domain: SQTIHQWPATLVQPVGSPLSLECTVEGTSNPNLYWYRQAAGRGLQLLFYSVGIGQISSEVPQNLSASRPQDRQFILSSKKLLLSDSGFYLCAWAGTGGEKLFFGSGTQLSVL.

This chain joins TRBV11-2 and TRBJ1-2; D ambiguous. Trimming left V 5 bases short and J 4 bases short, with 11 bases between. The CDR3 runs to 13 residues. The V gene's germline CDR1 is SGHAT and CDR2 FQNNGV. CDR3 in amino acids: CASSLRWSYGYTF. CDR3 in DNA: TGTGCCAGCAGCCTTAGGTGGTCCTATGGCTACACCTTC.